This T cell receptor (beta chain) was identified in a study of blood T cell repertoires in COVID-19. Study summary: The origin of the acute and convalescent COVID-19 samples was the United States, Italy and Spain. Nucleic acid was either cDNA or gDNA, and it came from T cells, B-cell-depleted T cells, or PBMCs.

Per the original methods: Reference gene primer amplification in the assay estimated nucleated cell counts. Assay: immunoSEQ multiplex PCR; the TCRdb copy retains only in-frame clones and omits some. That table furnishes V, J and clone size, whereas the DNA furnished D and trimming. There are more than 85,000 clones in the sample; 60% to 85% occur only once, and approximately 4.3% lies in the top ten. This sequence was found in a human donor in a cohort sampled during active or convalescent COVID-19. Material: peripheral blood.

The CDR3 sequence: CASSFRQGGGQPQHF. The CDR3, as DNA: TGTGCCAGCAGCTTCAGACAGGGGGGAGGGCAGCCCCAGCATTTT. The rearrangement joins TRBV7-2 to TRBJ1-5, with 9 bases identical to TRBD1. The V segment lost 3 bases and the J segment 7 bases; nucleotides outside the gene matches: 7. The CDR3 has 15 residues. Germline V gives CDR1 SGHTA, CDR2 FQGNSA.